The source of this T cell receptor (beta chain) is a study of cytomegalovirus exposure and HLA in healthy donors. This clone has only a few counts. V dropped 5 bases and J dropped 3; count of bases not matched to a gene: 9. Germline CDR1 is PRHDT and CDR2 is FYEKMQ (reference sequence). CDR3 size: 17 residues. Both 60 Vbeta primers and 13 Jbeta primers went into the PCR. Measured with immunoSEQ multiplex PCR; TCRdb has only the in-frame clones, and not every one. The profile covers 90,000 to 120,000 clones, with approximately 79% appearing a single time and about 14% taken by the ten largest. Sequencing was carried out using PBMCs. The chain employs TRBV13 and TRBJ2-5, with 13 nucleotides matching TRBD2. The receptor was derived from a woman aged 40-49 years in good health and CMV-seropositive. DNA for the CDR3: TGTGCCAGCAGCCCGGGACTAGCGGGGTATGGAGAAGAGACCCAGTACTTC. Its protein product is CASSPGLAGYGEETQYF.